Listed below are T cell receptor beta chains from one sample, sequenced in a study of graft-versus-host responses after intestinal transplantation. Measured with immunoSEQ multiplex PCR; TCRdb has only the in-frame clones, and not every one. The sample has 40,000 or so clones; 87% are singletons. The sample in question was ileum tissue, obtained 200 to 210 days after intestinal transplant. These receptors originate from a human patient who received an intestinal transplant, so some T cells may come from the graft donor. Each CDR3 is given without its conserved first and last residue. Each record gives: V gene, D gene, CDR3 protein. The D gene is left open where the match is weak.

V gene: TRBV6-1; D gene: NA; CDR3 protein: ASSVGLWEQY
V gene: TRBV11-2; D gene: NA; CDR3 protein: ASSLGTGGTSSYEQY
V gene: TRBV7-9; D gene: NA; CDR3 protein: ASSLLAGQSYGYT
V gene: TRBV30; D gene: TRBD1; CDR3 protein: AWGDSGYTEAF
V gene: TRBV5-1; D gene: NA; CDR3 protein: ASSQLGVNTEAF
V gene: TRBV7-7; D gene: TRBD2; CDR3 protein: ASSFSSSSGSSYNEQF
V gene: TRBV6-5; D gene: NA; CDR3 protein: ASSYQRPGAGELF
V gene: TRBV5-1; D gene: NA; CDR3 protein: ASSLYQGREYTEAF
V gene: TRBV27; D gene: TRBD1; CDR3 protein: ASSPGRQGRETQY
V gene: TRBV9; D gene: TRBD1; CDR3 protein: ASSVGDRPTDTQY
V gene: TRBV20-1; D gene: NA; CDR3 protein: SALRGNTIY
V gene: TRBV11-2; D gene: NA; CDR3 protein: ASSFSRNEAF
V gene: TRBV4-1; D gene: TRBD1; CDR3 protein: ASSPGQGHWLEQY
V gene: TRBV6-5; D gene: TRBD2; CDR3 protein: ASSYSPGGGETQY
V gene: TRBV28; D gene: NA; CDR3 protein: ASSSEMNITVTEAF
V gene: TRBV2; D gene: NA; CDR3 protein: ASSEMGGHYGYT
V gene: TRBV29-1; D gene: NA; CDR3 protein: SVEKGRQKV
V gene: TRBV27; D gene: NA; CDR3 protein: ASSLRSPYNEQF
V gene: TRBV2; D gene: NA; CDR3 protein: ASSEWGDRPFNYGYT
V gene: TRBV6-6; D gene: NA; CDR3 protein: ASRRGTYEQY
V gene: TRBV5-1; D gene: NA; CDR3 protein: ASTTTNTGELF
V gene: TRBV2; D gene: TRBD2; CDR3 protein: AREDGGLAGETQY
V gene: TRBV28; D gene: NA; CDR3 protein: ASSLSSGRGVLSPLH
V gene: TRBV5-1; D gene: TRBD2; CDR3 protein: ASSSLAGGSSTYEQY
V gene: TRBV29-1; D gene: TRBD1; CDR3 protein: SVAGTGNQPQH
V gene: TRBV6-1; D gene: NA; CDR3 protein: ASSALGGDTQY
V gene: TRBV28; D gene: TRBD2; CDR3 protein: ASSPPPTGGYEQY
V gene: TRBV6-1; D gene: NA; CDR3 protein: ASSEQVLAEAF
V gene: TRBV5-4; D gene: TRBD2; CDR3 protein: ASSWGGTTISPYEQY
V gene: TRBV28; D gene: NA; CDR3 protein: ASSLEFTSKVDEQY
V gene: TRBV5-1; D gene: TRBD2; CDR3 protein: ASSLLAGGSTDTQY
V gene: TRBV27; D gene: NA; CDR3 protein: ASTGDNEQF
V gene: TRBV7-8; D gene: TRBD1; CDR3 protein: ASSLVGGQGEWRNTEAF
V gene: TRBV5-8; D gene: TRBD1; CDR3 protein: ASSRPGGRDTIY
V gene: TRBV28; D gene: TRBD1; CDR3 protein: ASRLPGQGGYGYT
V gene: TRBV28; D gene: TRBD1; CDR3 protein: ASSLVQGIYEQY
V gene: TRBV27; D gene: TRBD1; CDR3 protein: ASSRYGTAQTQY
V gene: TRBV7-9; D gene: NA; CDR3 protein: ASSLDAGDGYT
V gene: TRBV30; D gene: TRBD1; CDR3 protein: AWTRRRTGNTEAF
V gene: TRBV7-9; D gene: NA; CDR3 protein: ASSSEGSSYEQY
V gene: TRBV11-2; D gene: NA; CDR3 protein: ASSLDFYQPQH
V gene: TRBV25-1; D gene: NA; CDR3 protein: ASSEPGATTYEQY
V gene: TRBV9; D gene: NA; CDR3 protein: ASSVAGQNYEQY
V gene: TRBV5-1; D gene: TRBD1; CDR3 protein: ASSWGQGDRGETQY
V gene: TRBV6-1; D gene: NA; CDR3 protein: ASSLGPTPYEQY
V gene: TRBV5-1; D gene: TRBD1; CDR3 protein: ASSLLGQGINSPLH
V gene: TRBV5-4; D gene: NA; CDR3 protein: ASSLGGSRNTIY
V gene: TRBV4-1; D gene: NA; CDR3 protein: ASSHSIGDRADGQY
V gene: TRBV25-1; D gene: TRBD1; CDR3 protein: ASSEDRVPDEQY
V gene: TRBV25-1; D gene: NA; CDR3 protein: ASSDSYEQY